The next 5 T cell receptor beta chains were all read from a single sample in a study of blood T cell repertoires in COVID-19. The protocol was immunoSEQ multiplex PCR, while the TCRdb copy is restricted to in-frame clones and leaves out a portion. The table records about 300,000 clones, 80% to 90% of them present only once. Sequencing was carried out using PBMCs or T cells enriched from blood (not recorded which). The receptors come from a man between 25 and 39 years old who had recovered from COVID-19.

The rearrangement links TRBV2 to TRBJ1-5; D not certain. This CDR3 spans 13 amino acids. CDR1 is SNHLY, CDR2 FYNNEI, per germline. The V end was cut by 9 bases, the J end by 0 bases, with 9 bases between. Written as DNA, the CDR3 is TGTGCCAGTCGTATCTATAGCAATCAGCCCCAGCATTTT. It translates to CASRIYSNQPQHF.

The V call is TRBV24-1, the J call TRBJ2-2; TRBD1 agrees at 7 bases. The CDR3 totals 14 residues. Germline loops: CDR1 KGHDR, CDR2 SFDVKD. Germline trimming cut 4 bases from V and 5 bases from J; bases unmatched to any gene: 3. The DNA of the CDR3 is TGTGCCACCAGTGAGTCAGGGGGAACCGGGGAGCTGTTTTTT. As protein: CATSESGGTGELFF.

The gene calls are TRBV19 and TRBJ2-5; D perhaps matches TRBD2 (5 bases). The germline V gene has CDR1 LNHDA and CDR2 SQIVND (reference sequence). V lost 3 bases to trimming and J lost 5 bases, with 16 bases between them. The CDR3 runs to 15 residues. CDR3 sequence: CASSIRLGVWETQYF. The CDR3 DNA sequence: TGTGCCAGTAGTATCAGGCTCGGGGTTTGGGAGACCCAGTACTTC.

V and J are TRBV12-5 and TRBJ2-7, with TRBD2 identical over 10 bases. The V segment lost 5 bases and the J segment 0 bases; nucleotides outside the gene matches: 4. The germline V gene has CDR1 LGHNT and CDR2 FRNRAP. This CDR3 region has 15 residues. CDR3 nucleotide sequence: TGTGCTAGTGGTCTCGTAGCGGGAGGCTCCTACGAGCAGTACTTC. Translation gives CASGLVAGGSYEQYF.

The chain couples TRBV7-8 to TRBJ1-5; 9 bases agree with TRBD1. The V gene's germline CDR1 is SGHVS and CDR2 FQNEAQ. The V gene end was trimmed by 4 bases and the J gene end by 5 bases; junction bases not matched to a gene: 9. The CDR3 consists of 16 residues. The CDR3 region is CASSSNAGTGHQPQHF. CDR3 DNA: TGTGCCAGCAGCTCCAACGCTGGGACAGGGCATCAGCCCCAGCATTTT. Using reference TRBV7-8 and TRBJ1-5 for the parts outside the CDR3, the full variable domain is GAGVSQSPRYKVAKRGQDVALRCDPISGHVSLFWYQQALGQGPEFLTYFQNEAQLDKSGLPSDRFFAERPEGSVSTLKIQRTQQEDSAVYLCASSSNAGTGHQPQHFGDGTRLSIL.